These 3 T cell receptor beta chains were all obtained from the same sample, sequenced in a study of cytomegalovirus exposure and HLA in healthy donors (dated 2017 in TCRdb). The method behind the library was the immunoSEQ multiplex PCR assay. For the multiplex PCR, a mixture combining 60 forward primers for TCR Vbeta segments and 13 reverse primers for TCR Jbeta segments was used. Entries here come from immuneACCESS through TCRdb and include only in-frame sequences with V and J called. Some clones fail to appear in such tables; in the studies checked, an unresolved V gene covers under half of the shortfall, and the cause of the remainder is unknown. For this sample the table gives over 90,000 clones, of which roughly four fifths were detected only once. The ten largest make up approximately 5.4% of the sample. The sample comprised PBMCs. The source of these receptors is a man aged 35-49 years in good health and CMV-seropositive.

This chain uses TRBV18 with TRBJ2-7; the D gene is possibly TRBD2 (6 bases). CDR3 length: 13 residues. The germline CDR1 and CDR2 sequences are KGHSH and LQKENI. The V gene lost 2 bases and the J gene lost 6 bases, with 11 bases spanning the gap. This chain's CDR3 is CASSPNRRGEQYF. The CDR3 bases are TGTGCCAGCTCACCAAACAGGCGGGGCGAGCAGTACTTC.

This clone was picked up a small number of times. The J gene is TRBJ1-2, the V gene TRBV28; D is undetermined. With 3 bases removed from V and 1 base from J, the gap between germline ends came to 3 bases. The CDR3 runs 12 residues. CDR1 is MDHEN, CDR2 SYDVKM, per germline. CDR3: CASSLYNYGYTF. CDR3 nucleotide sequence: TGTGCCAGCAGTTTGTATAACTATGGCTACACCTTC.

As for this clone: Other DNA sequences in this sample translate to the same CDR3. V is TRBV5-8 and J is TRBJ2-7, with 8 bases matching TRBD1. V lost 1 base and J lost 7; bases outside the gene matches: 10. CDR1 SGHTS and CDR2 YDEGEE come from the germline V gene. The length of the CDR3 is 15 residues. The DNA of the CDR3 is TGTGCCAGCAGCTTGCTAGGACAGGGCGTTGGGGAGCAGTACTTC. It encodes CASSLLGQGVGEQYF.